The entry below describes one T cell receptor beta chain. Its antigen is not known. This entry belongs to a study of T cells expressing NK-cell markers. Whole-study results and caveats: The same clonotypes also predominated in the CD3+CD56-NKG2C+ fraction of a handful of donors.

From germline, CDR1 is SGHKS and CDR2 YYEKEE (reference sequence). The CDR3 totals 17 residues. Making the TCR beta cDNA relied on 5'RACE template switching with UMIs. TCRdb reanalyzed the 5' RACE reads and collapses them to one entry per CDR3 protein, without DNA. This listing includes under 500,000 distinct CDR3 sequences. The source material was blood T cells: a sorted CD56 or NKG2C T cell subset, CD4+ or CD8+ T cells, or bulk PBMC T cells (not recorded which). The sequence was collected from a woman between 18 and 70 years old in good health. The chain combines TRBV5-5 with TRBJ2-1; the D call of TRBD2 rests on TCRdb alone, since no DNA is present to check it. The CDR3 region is CASSRLAGAHSYNEQFF.